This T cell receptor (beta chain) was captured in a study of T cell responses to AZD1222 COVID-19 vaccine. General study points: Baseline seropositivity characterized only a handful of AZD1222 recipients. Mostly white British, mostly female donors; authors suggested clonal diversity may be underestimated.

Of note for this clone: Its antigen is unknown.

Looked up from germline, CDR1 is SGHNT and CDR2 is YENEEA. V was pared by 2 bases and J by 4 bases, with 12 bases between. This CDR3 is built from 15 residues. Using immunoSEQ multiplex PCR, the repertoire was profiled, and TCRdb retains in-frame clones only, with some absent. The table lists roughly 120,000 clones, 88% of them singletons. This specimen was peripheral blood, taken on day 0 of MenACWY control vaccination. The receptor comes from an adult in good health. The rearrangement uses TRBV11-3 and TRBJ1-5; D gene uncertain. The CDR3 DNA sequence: TGTGCCAGCAGCTTATATCGAACGGGTAATCAGCCCCAGCATTTT. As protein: CASSLYRTGNQPQHF.